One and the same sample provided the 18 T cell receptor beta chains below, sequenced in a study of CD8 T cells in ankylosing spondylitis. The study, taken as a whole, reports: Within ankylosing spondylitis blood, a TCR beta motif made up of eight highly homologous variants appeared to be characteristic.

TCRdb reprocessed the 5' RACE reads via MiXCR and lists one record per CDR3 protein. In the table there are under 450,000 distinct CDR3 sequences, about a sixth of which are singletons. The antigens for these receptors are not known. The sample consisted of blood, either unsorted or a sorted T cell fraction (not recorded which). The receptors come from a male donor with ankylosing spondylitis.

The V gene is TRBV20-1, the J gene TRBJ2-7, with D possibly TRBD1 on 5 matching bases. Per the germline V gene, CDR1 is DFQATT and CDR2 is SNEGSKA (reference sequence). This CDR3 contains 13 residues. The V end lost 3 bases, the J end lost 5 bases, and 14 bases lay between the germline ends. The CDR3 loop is CSASFQGINEQYF. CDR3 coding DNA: TGCAGTGCTAGTTTCCAGGGTATTAACGAGCAGTACTTC.

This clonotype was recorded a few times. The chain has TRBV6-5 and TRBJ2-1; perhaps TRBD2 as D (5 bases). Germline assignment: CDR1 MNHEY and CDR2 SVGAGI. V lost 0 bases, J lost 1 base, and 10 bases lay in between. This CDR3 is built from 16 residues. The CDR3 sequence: CASSYSDRGSYNEQFF. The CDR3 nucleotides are TGTGCCAGCAGTTACTCTGATAGAGGGTCCTACAATGAGCAGTTCTTC.

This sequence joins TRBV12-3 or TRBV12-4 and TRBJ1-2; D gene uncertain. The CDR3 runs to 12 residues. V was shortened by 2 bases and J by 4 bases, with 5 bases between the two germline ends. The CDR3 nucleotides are TGTGCCAGCAGTTTAAATATCTATGGCTACACCTTC. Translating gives CASSLNIYGYTF.

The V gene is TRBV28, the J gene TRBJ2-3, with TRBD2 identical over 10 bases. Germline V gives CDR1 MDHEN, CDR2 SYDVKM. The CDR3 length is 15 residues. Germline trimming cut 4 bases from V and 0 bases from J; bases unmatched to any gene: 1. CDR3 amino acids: CASSSLAGSTDTQYF. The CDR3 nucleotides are TGTGCCAGCAGTTCACTAGCGGGGAGCACAGATACGCAGTATTTT.

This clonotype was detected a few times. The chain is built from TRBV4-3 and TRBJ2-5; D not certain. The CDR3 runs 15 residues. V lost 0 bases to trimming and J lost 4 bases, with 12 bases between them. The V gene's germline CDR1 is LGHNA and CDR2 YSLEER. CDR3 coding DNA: TGCGCCAGCAGCCAAGAGTATGCTGGCGGAGAGACCCAGTACTTC. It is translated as CASSQEYAGGETQYF.

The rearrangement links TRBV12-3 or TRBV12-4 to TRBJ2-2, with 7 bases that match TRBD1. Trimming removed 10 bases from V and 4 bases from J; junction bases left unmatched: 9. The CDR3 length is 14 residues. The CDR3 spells CAIRDRVGTGELFF. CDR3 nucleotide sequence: TGTGCCATCCGAGACAGGGTAGGCACCGGGGAGCTGTTTTTT.

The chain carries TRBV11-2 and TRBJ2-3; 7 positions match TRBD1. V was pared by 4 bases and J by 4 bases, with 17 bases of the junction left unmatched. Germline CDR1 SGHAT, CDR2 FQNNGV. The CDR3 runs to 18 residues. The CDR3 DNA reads TGTGCCAGCAGCTCACCTTACTTGTGGGACAGAAAGTCAGATACGCAGTATTTT. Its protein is CASSSPYLWDRKSDTQYF.

The chain's CDR3 is CASSVGQTNTGELFF. CDR3 coding DNA: TGTGCCAGCAGCGTTGGACAGACGAACACCGGGGAGCTGTTTTTT. The gene calls are TRBV7-9 and TRBJ2-2, with D maybe TRBD1 (6 bases). Germline CDR1 reads SEHNR; CDR2 reads FQNEAQ (reference sequence). The V end lost 5 bases, the J end lost 0 bases, and 10 bases lay between the germline ends. The CDR3 has 15 residues.

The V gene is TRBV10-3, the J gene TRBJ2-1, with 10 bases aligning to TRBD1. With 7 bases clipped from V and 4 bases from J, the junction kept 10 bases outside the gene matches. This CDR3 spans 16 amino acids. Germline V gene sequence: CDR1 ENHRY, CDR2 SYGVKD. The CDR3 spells CAIKGQGVETYNEQFF. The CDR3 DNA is TGTGCCATCAAAGGACAGGGGGTAGAGACTTACAATGAGCAGTTCTTC.

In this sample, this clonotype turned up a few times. This CDR3 reads CAITGTSGRVNEQFF. CDR3 bases: TGTGCCATCACTGGAACTAGCGGGAGAGTCAATGAGCAGTTCTTC. V and J are TRBV10-3 and TRBJ2-1; TRBD2 agrees at 11 bases. The CDR3 spans 15 residues. Germline lookup yields CDR1 ENHRY and CDR2 SYGVKD. V shed 7 bases and J 6 bases; nucleotides not matched to a gene: 8.

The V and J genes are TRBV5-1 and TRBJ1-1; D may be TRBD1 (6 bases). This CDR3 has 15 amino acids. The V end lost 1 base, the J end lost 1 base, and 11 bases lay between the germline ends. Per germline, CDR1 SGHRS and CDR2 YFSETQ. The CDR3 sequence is CASSLKQGQNTEAFF. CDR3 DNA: TGCGCCAGCAGCTTGAAACAGGGACAGAACACTGAAGCTTTCTTT.

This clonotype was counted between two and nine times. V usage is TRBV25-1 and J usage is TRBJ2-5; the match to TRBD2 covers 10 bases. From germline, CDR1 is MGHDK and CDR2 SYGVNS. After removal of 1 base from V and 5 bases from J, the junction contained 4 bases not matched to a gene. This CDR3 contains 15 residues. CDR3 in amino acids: CASSEFRAGGETQYF. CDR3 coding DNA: TGTGCCAGCAGTGAATTTCGAGCGGGAGGGGAGACCCAGTACTTC.

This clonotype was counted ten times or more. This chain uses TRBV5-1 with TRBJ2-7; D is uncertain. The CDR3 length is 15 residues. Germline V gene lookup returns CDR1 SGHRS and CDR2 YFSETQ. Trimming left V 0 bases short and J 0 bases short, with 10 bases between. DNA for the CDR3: TGCGCCAGCAGCTTGGGGCATTCGAGCTCCTACGAGCAGTACTTC. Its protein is CASSLGHSSSYEQYF.

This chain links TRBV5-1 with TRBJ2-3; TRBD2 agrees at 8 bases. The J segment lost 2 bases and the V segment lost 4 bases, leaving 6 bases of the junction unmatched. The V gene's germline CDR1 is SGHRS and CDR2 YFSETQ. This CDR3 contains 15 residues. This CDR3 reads CASSHLAGPTDTQYF. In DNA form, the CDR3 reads TGCGCCAGCAGCCATTTAGCGGGGCCCACAGATACGCAGTATTTT.

DNA for the CDR3: TGTGCCAGCAGTGGGACTAGCGGGGGGGCCTGGTATGAGCAGTTCTTC. Translated: CASSGTSGGAWYEQFF. The V gene is TRBV12-3 or TRBV12-4, the J gene TRBJ2-1; 16 positions agree with TRBD2. This CDR3 has 16 residues. Trimming removed 5 bases from V and 8 bases from J; junction bases left unmatched: 6.

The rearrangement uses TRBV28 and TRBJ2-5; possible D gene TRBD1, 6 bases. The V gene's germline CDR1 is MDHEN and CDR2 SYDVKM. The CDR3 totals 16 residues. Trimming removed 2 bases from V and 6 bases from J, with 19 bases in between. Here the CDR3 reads CASSLPGGGRGKTQYF. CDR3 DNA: TGTGCCAGCAGTTTACCTGGGGGCGGTCGAGGAAAGACCCAGTACTTC.

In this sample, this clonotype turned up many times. CDR3 amino acids: CSVVGATEAFF. In DNA form, the CDR3 reads TGCAGCGTTGTGGGGGCCACTGAAGCTTTCTTT. The rearrangement links TRBV29-1 to TRBJ1-1, with a tentative D call TRBD1 (6 bases). Trimming took 4 bases from V and 4 from J, leaving 7 bases between them. This CDR3 has 11 residues. The germline V gene encodes CDR1 SQVTM and CDR2 ANQGSEA.

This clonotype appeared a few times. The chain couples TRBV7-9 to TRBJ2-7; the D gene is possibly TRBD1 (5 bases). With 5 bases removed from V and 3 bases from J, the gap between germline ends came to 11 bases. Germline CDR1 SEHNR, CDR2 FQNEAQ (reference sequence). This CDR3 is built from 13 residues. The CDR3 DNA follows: TGTGCCAGCAGCCCCCCAGGGTACTACGAGCAGTACTTC. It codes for CASSPPGYYEQYF.